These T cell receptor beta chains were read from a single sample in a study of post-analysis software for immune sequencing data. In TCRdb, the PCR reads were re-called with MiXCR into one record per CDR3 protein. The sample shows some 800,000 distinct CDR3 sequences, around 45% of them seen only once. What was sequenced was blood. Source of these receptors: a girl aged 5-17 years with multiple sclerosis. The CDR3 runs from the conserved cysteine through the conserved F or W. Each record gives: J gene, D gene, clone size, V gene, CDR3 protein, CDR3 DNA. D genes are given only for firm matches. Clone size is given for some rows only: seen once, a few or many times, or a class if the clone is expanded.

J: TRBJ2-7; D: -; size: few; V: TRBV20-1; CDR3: CSARGGAYEQYF; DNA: TGCAGTGCTAGGGGGGGTGCCTACGAGCAGTACTTC
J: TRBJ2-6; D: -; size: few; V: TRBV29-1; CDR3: CSVHSAGANVLTF; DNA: TGCAGCGTCCACTCCGCTGGGGCCAACGTCCTGACTTTC
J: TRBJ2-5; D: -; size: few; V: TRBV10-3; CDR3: CAISASLTPERGQETQYF; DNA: TGTGCCATCAGTGCCTCCCTTACACCGGAGCGAGGACAAGAGACCCAGTACTTC
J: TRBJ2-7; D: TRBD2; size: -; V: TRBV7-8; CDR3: CASSRRAGGPLNNEQYF; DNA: TGTGCCAGCAGCCGAAGAGCGGGAGGGCCTTTGAACAATGAGCAGTACTTC
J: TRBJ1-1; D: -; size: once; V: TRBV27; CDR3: CASSSLSIGQTEAFF; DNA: TGTGCCAGCAGTTCACTATCCATTGGACAGACCGAAGCTTTCTTT
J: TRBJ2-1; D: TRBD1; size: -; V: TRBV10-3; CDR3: CAIGTGGRDEQFF; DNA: TGTGCCATTGGGACAGGGGGCAGGGATGAGCAGTTCTTC
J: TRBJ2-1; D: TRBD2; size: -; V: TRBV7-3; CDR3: CASSPGRGDYDEQFF; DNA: TGTGCCAGCAGCCCAGGGAGAGGGGACTACGATGAGCAGTTCTTC
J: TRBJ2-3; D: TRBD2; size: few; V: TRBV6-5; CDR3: CASSYFGGSPTDTQYF; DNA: TGTGCCAGCAGTTACTTTGGCGGGAGCCCGACAGATACGCAGTATTTT
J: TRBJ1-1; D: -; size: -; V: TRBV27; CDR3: CASSFGQANTEAFF; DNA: TGTGCCAGCAGTTTTGGGCAGGCGAACACTGAAGCTTTCTTT
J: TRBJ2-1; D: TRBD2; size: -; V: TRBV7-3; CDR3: CASSLLAGGGSEQFF; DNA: TGTGCCAGCAGCTTACTGGCGGGAGGGGGGAGTGAGCAGTTCTTC
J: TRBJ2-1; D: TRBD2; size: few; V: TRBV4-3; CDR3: CASSQDPSGYNEQFF; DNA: TGCGCCAGCAGCCAAGATCCTAGCGGCTACAATGAGCAGTTCTTC
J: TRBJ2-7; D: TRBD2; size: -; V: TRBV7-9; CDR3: CASSPRWEGGLSYEQYF; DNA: TGTGCCAGCAGCCCGAGATGGGAGGGAGGCCTATCCTACGAGCAGTACTTC
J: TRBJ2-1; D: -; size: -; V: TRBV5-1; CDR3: CASSLEDGPYNEQFF; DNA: TGCGCCAGCAGCTTGGAGGACGGGCCCTACAATGAGCAGTTCTTC
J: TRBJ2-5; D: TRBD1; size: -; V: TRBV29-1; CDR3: CSVTDRVETQYF; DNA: TGCAGCGTAACGGACAGGGTTGAGACCCAGTACTTC
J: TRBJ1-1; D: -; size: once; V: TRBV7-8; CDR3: CASSPRVLGGVNTEAFF; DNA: TGTGCCAGCAGCCCCCGGGTCCTCGGGGGAGTGAACACTGAAGCTTTCTTT
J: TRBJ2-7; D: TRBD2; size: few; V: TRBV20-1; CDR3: CSARAASGSYEQYF; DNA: TGCAGTGCTAGGGCGGCTAGCGGATCCTACGAGCAGTACTTC
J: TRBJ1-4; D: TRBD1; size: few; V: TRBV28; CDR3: CASSLLQGRTNEKLFF; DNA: TGTGCCAGCAGTTTATTACAGGGGCGGACTAATGAAAAACTGTTTTTT
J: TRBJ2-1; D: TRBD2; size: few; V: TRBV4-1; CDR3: CASSQLPGLGLVHEQFF; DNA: TGCGCCAGCAGCCAACTACCGGGACTAGGACTAGTACATGAGCAGTTCTTC
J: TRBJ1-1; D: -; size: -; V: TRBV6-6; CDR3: CASSQRQAHNTEAFF; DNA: TGTGCCAGCAGTCAGAGACAGGCGCATAACACTGAAGCTTTCTTT